This T cell receptor (beta chain) emerged from a study of blood T cell repertoires in COVID-19. On the study more broadly: Both acute and convalescent COVID-19 samples were obtained from the United States, Italy and Spain. The cDNA or gDNA used as material had been derived from T cells, B-cell-depleted T cells, or PBMCs.

This clone came up once. Germline CDR1 is MNHEY and CDR2 is SVGAGI. The CDR3 length is 14 residues. V trimming: 7 bases; J trimming: 7 bases; junction bases outside the gene matches: 5. Under the authors' procedure: Reference gene primer amplification gave estimated nucleated cell counts. Measured with immunoSEQ multiplex PCR; TCRdb has only the in-frame clones, and not every one. Clone size and the V and J calls come from that table; the DNA yielded D and trimming. In the table there are roughly 79,000 clones, roughly 85% of which are singletons. The V and J genes are TRBV6-5 and TRBJ1-6; TRBD1 agrees at 9 bases. Sequenced material: peripheral blood. This sequence was found in a woman of 80 years or more with active or convalescent COVID-19. The CDR3 nucleotides read TGTGCCAGCAAGGGGGGACAGGGAAATTCACCCCTCCACTTT. This encodes CASKGGQGNSPLHF.